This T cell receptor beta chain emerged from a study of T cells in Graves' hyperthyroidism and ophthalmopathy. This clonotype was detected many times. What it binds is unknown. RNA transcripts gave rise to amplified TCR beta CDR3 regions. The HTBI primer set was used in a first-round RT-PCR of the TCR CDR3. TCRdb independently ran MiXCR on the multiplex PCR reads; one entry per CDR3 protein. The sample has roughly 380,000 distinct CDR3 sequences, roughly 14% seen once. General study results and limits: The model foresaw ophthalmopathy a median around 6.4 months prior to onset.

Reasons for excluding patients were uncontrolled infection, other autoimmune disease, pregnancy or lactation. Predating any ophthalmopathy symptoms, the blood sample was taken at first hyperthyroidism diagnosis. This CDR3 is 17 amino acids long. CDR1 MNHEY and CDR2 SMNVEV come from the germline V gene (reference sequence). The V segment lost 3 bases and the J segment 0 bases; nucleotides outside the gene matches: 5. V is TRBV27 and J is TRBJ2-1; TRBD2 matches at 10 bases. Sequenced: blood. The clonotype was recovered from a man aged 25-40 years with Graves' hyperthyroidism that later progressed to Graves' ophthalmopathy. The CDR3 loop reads CASSFIAGGPSYNEQFF. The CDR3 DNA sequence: TGTGCCAGCAGTTTCATAGCGGGGGGACCCTCCTACAATGAGCAGTTCTTC.